A single sample is the source of the 14 T cell receptor beta chains below, sequenced in a study of Graves' ophthalmopathy and Graves' hyperthyroidism. TCR beta CDR3 regions were amplified from RNA transcripts. RT-PCR was first run with HTBI primers, then multiplex PCR in a second round. TCRdb re-called the multiplex PCR reads with MiXCR, one entry per CDR3 protein. The sample contains approximately 640,000 distinct CDR3 sequences, over 40% of which appear only once. The sequencing sample was made of peripheral blood. These receptors all stem from an adult man with Graves' ophthalmopathy.

Comments on this clonotype: One end of the junction does not line up with germline, which may come from a read error. The chain carries TRBV5-1 and TRBJ1-4, with unresolved D. CDR3 size: 13 residues. Germline V gives CDR1 SGHRS, CDR2 YFSETQ. Written as DNA, the CDR3 is TGCGCCGGCAGCTTGAACGGAAATGAAAAACTGTTTTTT. It is translated as CAGSLNGNEKLFF.

The gene calls are TRBV9 and TRBJ2-2; tentatively, D is TRBD1 (5 bases). The CDR3 has 13 residues. CDR1 is SGDLS and CDR2 is YYNGEE in the germline V gene. Trimming pared 4 bases from V and 6 bases from J, leaving 10 bases between. The CDR3 loop reads CASSQGTAGELFF. The DNA for the CDR3 is TGTGCCAGCAGCCAGGGAACCGCCGGGGAGCTGTTTTTT.

This clonotype has a count of ten or more. The chain joins TRBV25-1 to TRBJ1-2; tentative D call: TRBD1 (5 bases). V shed 10 bases and J shed 7 bases, with 13 bases lying between them. The CDR3 contains 11 residues. Germline assignment: CDR1 MGHDK and CDR2 SYGVNS. The CDR3: CATRDPSGYTF. The DNA of the CDR3 is TGTGCCACCCGGGACCCGTCTGGCTACACCTTC.

This clonotype occurred many times. This chain uses TRBV7-9 with TRBJ1-2; D uncertain. V lost 1 base to trimming and J lost 4 bases, with 13 bases between them. The CDR3 has 15 residues. Germline-derived CDR1 and CDR2 are SEHNR and FQNEAQ (reference sequence). CDR3 in amino acids: CASSLVTTARYGYTF. The CDR3 DNA reads TGTGCCAGCAGCTTAGTAACTACAGCGCGCTATGGCTACACCTTC.

V gene TRBV14 combines with J gene TRBJ2-7; 9 bases match TRBD1. Germline CDR1 is SGHDN and CDR2 is FVKESK. J was trimmed by 6 bases and V by 4 bases; bases with no gene match: 10. CDR3 length: 15 amino acids. The CDR3 sequence: CASSPPDRGSLEQYF. Here the CDR3 DNA reads TGTGCCAGCAGCCCCCCGGACAGGGGTTCCCTCGAGCAGTACTTC.

The rearrangement uses TRBV7-9 and TRBJ2-7; D gene ambiguous. The germline CDR1 and CDR2 sequences are SEHNR and FQNEAQ (reference sequence). V was shortened by 4 bases and J by 7 bases, with 20 bases between the two germline ends. The CDR3 length is 15 residues. Here the CDR3 reads CASSSAYGFSDEQYF. CDR3 DNA: TGTGCCAGCAGCTCCGCTTACGGGTTCTCGGATGAGCAGTACTTC.

Regarding this clonotype: The limits of the CDR3 on the DNA are not certain, so only TCRdb's listed CDR3 is given. The chain joins TRBV24-1 to TRBJ1-5. CDR1 and CDR2 from the germline V gene are KGHDR and SFDVKD. Both ends counted, the CDR3 spans 14 residues. This chain's CDR3 is CATSDVAGGSYEHF.

The gene calls are TRBV10-3 and TRBJ2-1, with D hard to call. Germline CDR1 is ENHRY and CDR2 is SYGVKD. The CDR3 is 12 amino acids. Trimming stripped 4 bases from V and 5 bases from J, with 6 bases between. In nucleotides, the CDR3 is TGTGCCATCAGTGTAAATGACAATGAGCAGTTCTTC. This gives the protein CAISVNDNEQFF.

V and J are TRBV20-1 and TRBJ1-4; no clear D. The germline V and J ends were trimmed by 2 bases and 4 bases, with 14 bases remaining between them. The length of the CDR3 is 15 residues. CDR1 is DFQATT and CDR2 is SNEGSKA in the germline V gene (reference sequence). Written as DNA, the CDR3 is TGCAGTGCTAGACGTAGTGGCGCAGATAATGAAAAACTGTTTTTT. This translates into CSARRSGADNEKLFF.

This clonotype has at least ten counts. The rearrangement joins TRBV5-1 to TRBJ1-3; D is undetermined. V shed 0 bases and J shed 4 bases, with 11 bases lying between them. The CDR3 consists of 15 residues. In germline, CDR1 is SGHRS, CDR2 YFSETQ. CDR3 bases: TGCGCCAGCAGCTTGGGGCCGTCTTCGGGAAACACCATATATTTT. Translation: CASSLGPSSGNTIYF.

The chain uses TRBV12-3 or TRBV12-4 and TRBJ1-3, with D possibly TRBD1 on 6 matching bases. The CDR3 runs 16 residues. V was cut by 9 bases and J by 0 bases, with 18 bases left in between. In DNA form, the CDR3 reads TGTGCCAGAAGGGGGGGGGCGAGGGGCTCTGGAAACACCATATATTTT. It codes for CARRGGARGSGNTIYF.

This clonotype was recorded many times. V is TRBV7-8 and J is TRBJ2-2, with 8 positions matching TRBD2. This CDR3 has 16 residues. V gave up 5 bases and J gave up 4 bases; unmatched junction bases: 9. CDR1 and CDR2 (germline): SGHVS, FQNEAQ. The CDR3 region has the DNA TGTGCCAGCAGCCCGGGGGGGGCACGAACCACCGGGGAGCTGTTTTTT. This encodes CASSPGGARTTGELFF.

The rearrangement links TRBV25-1 to TRBJ1-4; D possibly corresponds to TRBD1 (6 bases). Germline V lookup: CDR1 MGHDK, CDR2 SYGVNS. The V end lost 3 bases, the J end lost 8 bases, and 13 bases lay between the germline ends. The CDR3 runs 14 residues. In nucleotides, the CDR3 is TGTGCCAGCAGTGAGCCGGGACATCCGGAAAAACTGTTTTTT. Its translation: CASSEPGHPEKLFF.

Comment on this clonotype: This may come from a read error, since a much larger clone is one base off. The chain joins TRBV20-1 to TRBJ1-1, with a possible D match to TRBD1 (5 bases). The germline V gene encodes CDR1 DFQATT and CDR2 SNEGSKA (reference sequence). The V end was cut by 7 bases, the J end by 6 bases, with 15 bases between. The CDR3 is 12 residues long. CDR3 bases: TGCAGTGTTAGCCCCAGGGTGGCTGAAGCTTTCTTT. Translation gives CSVSPRVAEAFF.